This TCR beta chain was recovered during a study of shared clonotypes between healthy human individuals. This CDR3 is 15 amino acids long. In germline, CDR1 is SGHTA, CDR2 FQGNSA. V gave up 3 bases and J gave up 5 bases, with 16 bases separating them. General study findings and limits: The study found lower generation probabilities in non-shared clonotypes than in those shared by all four donors. In having few donors, the study represented limited genetic and exposure-history diversity. Sequencing depth was a factor that was expected to affect clonotype sharing among donors.

In the study's own analysis: Because ImmunoSEQ provided only junction sequences with no quality scores, the filtering differed. Measured with immunoSEQ multiplex PCR; TCRdb has only the in-frame clones, and not every one. The D gene and trimming were derived from the DNA, and the V and J assignments and clone size from that table. The sample has some 980,000 clones, over 75% seen once; the top ten hold about 1.5%. A note on this clone: Its matching antigen is unknown.

The V gene is TRBV7-2, the J gene TRBJ2-5, with D perhaps matching TRBD1 (6 bases). The sequenced sample was memory CD4+ T cells sorted from blood. Subset specified: CD45RA-negative fraction. The TCR originated in a man aged 18 to 29 in good health. CDR3: CASSLSTGNLETQYF. The DNA for the CDR3 is TGTGCCAGCAGCTTGTCAACAGGGAATTTGGAGACCCAGTACTTC.